The subject of this entry is one T cell receptor beta chain. The clone's antigen remains unknown. It has no much larger one-base neighbor in the sample; base qualities were not kept. Graves' hyperthyroidism was defined as stable when no progression to ophthalmopathy occurred over 18 months of follow-up. Hyperthyroidism patients were aged 18 to 65 years and newly diagnosed, with disease duration of less than 2 months. Any patient with an uncontrolled infection, another autoimmune disease, pregnancy or lactation was excluded. Diagnoses were based on clinical symptoms, serum thyroxine and TRAb, thyroid ultrasound and orbital computed tomography. PBMCs were separated from roughly 9.6 ml of fresh peripheral blood using Ficoll-Paque density gradient centrifugation. Total RNA was extracted with Trizol reagent, and quality was checked on an Agilent 2100 Bioanalyzer. In the germline V gene, CDR1 corresponds to MDHEN and CDR2 to SYDVKM. The CDR3 runs 16 residues from the cysteine to the phenylalanine. The DNA shown is the 48-base CDR3, in frame from base 1. V lost 6 bases and J lost 5 bases, and the count of bases not matched to a germline gene is 14.

This specimen belongs to a study of T cells in Graves' hyperthyroidism and ophthalmopathy (dated by TCRdb to between 2018 and 2021). About the investigation overall: Peripheral blood was sampled at the time of initial diagnosis, prior to any treatment. A discovery cohort of 95 to 100 patients, roughly 43 with Graves' ophthalmopathy and 57 with stable Graves' hyperthyroidism, was used to find distinguishing TCR V-J signatures. Prospective prediction of ophthalmopathy was tested in an independent validation cohort of 18 to 20 hyperthyroidism patients and around 16 patients who later progressed to ophthalmopathy. For training and testing, the roughly 93 patients in the discovery cohort were randomly divided in a 7:3 ratio. In addition, the study compared T-cell repertoires in thyroid tissue and in blood from roughly 6 Graves' hyperthyroidism patients. Following sampling, methimazole starting at 30 mg daily was given to hyperthyroidism patients, and high-dose intravenous methylprednisolone was given to ophthalmopathy patients. TCR Vbeta CDR3 sequencing of 135 peripheral blood samples (approximately 44 ophthalmopathy, 70 to 85 hyperthyroidism and some 17 progressor patients) is reported in the paper. Study-level results and caveats: Most expanded thyroid clonotypes (frequency above 0.001) were also detected in blood, a finding suggesting that blood repertoires may reflect thyroid immune responses. No statistical method was used to fix the sample size in advance, and group allocation was not hidden from the investigators. In cross-validation, a model built on a 13 V-J signature told ophthalmopathy apart from stable hyperthyroidism with about 90% sensitivity and about 81% specificity, and in testing the same model reached 80%/75%. In validation, the model predicted progression to ophthalmopathy a median of approximately 6.6 months before onset, with roughly 70% sensitivity and nearly 75% specificity.

TCR beta CDR3 regions were amplified from RNA transcripts. The TCR CDR3 was subjected to a first round of RT-PCR using the HTBI primer set and the Qiagen OneStep RT-PCR kit. The libraries were constructed in a second round of multiplex PCR and then size-selected and purified. Sequencing of the libraries was done on an Illumina HiSeq2000 using paired-end 100 bp reads. As for the authors' bioinformatics: SOAPnuke was used to process the raw data, removing reads that contained adapters or uncalled bases, had a mean Phred below 15, or lacked an exact match to the constant primer or identifier. COPE v1.2.5 was used to merge high-quality paired reads, and clonotypes were defined as unique nucleotide sequences. MiTCR v1.1 was used to align clonotypes to the IMGT TRBV, TRBD and TRBJ reference segments. Analysis was restricted to V-J combinations with a frequency above 0.0001, which covered about 99% of repertoires. A TCS score was defined as the ratio between F50 (clonal expansion) and ExV (chaos), using BLOSUM62-based TCRdist between CDR3 peptides within each V-J. Welch's t-statistics and random forest reduced roughly 500 V-J features to some 14, which were used in a naive Bayes classifier (R e1071). TCRdb trimmed the raw reads at Q25, called clones with MiXCR and kept productive beta chains. Identical CDR3 protein sequences are pooled into one entry, listed with their most common genes and DNA. TCRdb's processing, not the authors' own work, is the source of the V and J calls. Across this sample there are 250,000 to 350,000 distinct CDR3 sequences, with approximately 16% seen only once. Roughly a third of the sample is held by the ten biggest clonotypes.

This receptor was taken from a man aged 25 to 45 with Graves' hyperthyroidism. This chain joins TRBV28 to TRBJ2-5; 8 middle bases align to TRBD1. Sequenced sample: blood. This receptor carries the CDR3 CASRTQFRGQRETQYF. Read as DNA, the sequence is TGTGCCAGCAGGACACAGTTCAGGGGGCAGAGGGAGACCCAGTACTTC.